This T cell receptor beta chain was sequenced during a study of T cells in Graves' hyperthyroidism and ophthalmopathy. Points from the study as a whole: Ophthalmopathy and stable hyperthyroidism were separated by a 13 V-J model. Clonotypes that were expanded in thyroid above 0.001 mostly appeared in blood too.

Investigators excluded patients with uncontrolled infection, other autoimmune disease, pregnancy or lactation. TCR beta CDR3 region amplification was performed from RNA transcripts. The HTBI primer set was used in a first-round RT-PCR of the TCR CDR3. TCRdb used MiXCR to reprocess the multiplex PCR reads, holding one entry per CDR3 protein. The sample carries 490,000 or so distinct CDR3 sequences, about 20% recorded once. Concerning this clonotype: Its antigen remains unidentified. The junction does not match germline at one end; this may be a read error.

Material for sequencing was blood. This TCR derives from a man between 35 and 55 years old with Graves' ophthalmopathy.

The CDR3, as DNA: TGTGCCAGCAGCTTAGTGGCTCTAGCGGGTCTGGATACGCAGTGTTTT. Amino acid sequence: CASSLVALAGLDTQCF. The chain combines TRBV7-2 with TRBJ2-3; 8 positions match TRBD2. The V gene's germline CDR1 is SGHTA and CDR2 FQGNSA. The CDR3 consists of 16 residues.